The source of this TCR beta chain is a study of blood T cell repertoires in COVID-19. Study context: Sites in the United States, Italy and Spain provided acute and convalescent COVID-19 samples. In each case, the material was cDNA or gDNA derived from T cells, B-cell-depleted T cells, or PBMCs.

The CDR3 sequence is 16 residues long. Germline lookup yields CDR1 KGHSH and CDR2 LQKENI. Trimming pared 3 bases from V and 5 bases from J, leaving 19 bases between. This clone was observed a single time. The method was immunoSEQ multiplex PCR; TCRdb's version includes in-frame clones alone and lacks a portion of them. The sample contains around 220,000 clones, 70% to 90% of which appear only once. Sequenced input: peripheral blood. The chain employs TRBV18 and TRBJ1-1, with D maybe TRBD1 (5 bases). The receptor's source is a man in his late teens or twenties with active or convalescent COVID-19. CDR3 loop: CASSPTASNGGTEAFF. For the CDR3, the DNA is TGTGCCAGCTCACCGACCGCGAGTAATGGGGGGACTGAAGCTTTCTTT.